This TCR beta chain was sequenced in a study of T cell clones after liver transplantation. Study context: TCRbeta sequencing after a pre-transplant mixed lymphocyte reaction identified graft-donor-reactive clones, later tracked in post-transplant blood.

TCRdb's copy holds only in-frame clones and misses some; the assay was immunoSEQ multiplex PCR. The sample holds approximately 100,000 clones; 82% are singletons and the top ten take just under 1%. This CDR3 region has 16 residues. This sequence was found in a human donor who received a liver transplant. Sequencing used CD4+ T cells from blood, obtained before liver transplant. The rearrangement uses TRBV21-1 and TRBJ1-5; the D call in the table, TRBD1, was not verified against the DNA. TRBV21-1 is a pseudogene. The CDR3 reads CASPPQGRASNQPQHF. Here the CDR3 DNA reads TGTGCCAGCCCCCCCCAGGGAAGGGCCAGCAATCAGCCCCAGCATTTT.